This entry lists 22 T cell receptor beta chains sequenced from one sample in a study of T cell responses to AZD1222 COVID-19 vaccine. Sequencing was performed with immunoSEQ multiplex PCR; in TCRdb, only in-frame clones are kept and a portion is missing. The sample holds over 100,000 clones, about 86% seen once. This material consisted of peripheral blood, taken on day 0 of AZD1222 vaccination. The source of these receptors is an adult in good health.

In this sample, this clone is large. The chain combines TRBV10-2 with TRBJ2-7; D is undetermined. This CDR3 is built from 14 residues. V was trimmed by 0 bases and J by 3 bases, leaving 9 bases between them. Per the germline V gene, CDR1 is WSHSY and CDR2 is SAAADI. This chain's CDR3 is CASSESGKGYEQYF. The CDR3 nucleotides are TGCGCCAGCAGTGAGTCTGGAAAGGGCTACGAGCAGTACTTC.

This sequence joins TRBV7-9 and TRBJ1-4, with D maybe TRBD1 (6 bases). Germline-derived CDR1 and CDR2 are SEHNR and FQNEAQ (reference sequence). The CDR3 sequence is 14 residues long. Trimming took 1 base from V and 4 from J, leaving 7 bases between them. CDR3 residues: CASSLDRVNEKLFF. In nucleotides, the CDR3 is TGTGCCAGCAGCTTAGACAGGGTTAATGAAAAACTGTTTTTT. The complete variable domain, with remaining parts taken from reference TRBV7-9 and TRBJ1-4, reads DTGVSQNPRHKITKRGQNVTFRCDPISEHNRLYWYRQTLGQGPEFLTYFQNEAQLEKSRLLSDRFSAERPKGSFSTLEIQRTEQGDSAMYLCASSLDRVNEKLFFGSGTQLSVL.

Points on this clone: Distinct nucleotide sequences in the sample also encode this CDR3. The chain links TRBV7-9 to TRBJ1-1, with no clear D. The CDR3 sequence is 13 residues long. Trimming cost V 0 bases and J 7 bases, with 9 bases left between them. Germline-derived CDR1 and CDR2 are SEHNR and FQNEAQ (reference sequence). Written as DNA, the CDR3 is TGTGCCAGCAGCTTAGCTGGCGGGTATGAAGCTTTCTTT. It yields the protein CASSLAGGYEAFF.

This chain connects TRBV5-1 to TRBJ2-2; 9 bases map to TRBD1. The CDR3 is made up of 17 amino acids. J was trimmed by 4 bases and V by 4 bases; bases with no gene match: 11. Germline CDR1 SGHRS, CDR2 YFSETQ. CDR3 protein: CASSELTGGLITGELFF. The DNA of the CDR3 is TGCGCCAGCAGCGAGCTAACAGGGGGCTTAATCACCGGGGAGCTGTTTTTT.

The chain is built from TRBV6-5 and TRBJ2-5, with TRBD1 as a possible D gene (6 bases). Trimming removed 6 bases at V and 4 bases at J, with 18 bases between. CDR1 MNHEY and CDR2 SVGAGI come from the germline V gene. The CDR3 has 15 residues. CDR3 protein: CASRPQQGLGETQYF. For the CDR3, the DNA is TGTGCCAGCAGGCCCCAACAGGGTCTGGGAGAGACCCAGTACTTC.

The chain joins TRBV2 to TRBJ2-2; 9 bases match TRBD2. The germline V gene has CDR1 SNHLY and CDR2 FYNNEI. This CDR3 is built from 15 residues. CDR3: CAGGPGTSSSGELFF. In DNA form, the CDR3 reads TGTGCGGGCGGCCCCGGGACTAGCTCTTCCGGGGAGCTGTTTTTT. Full variable domain (missing parts from reference TRBV2 and TRBJ2-2): EPEVTQTPSHQVTQMGQEVILRCVPISNHLYFYWYRQILGQKVEFLVSFYNNEISEKSEIFDDQFSVERPDGSNFTLKIRSTKLEDSAMYFCAGGPGTSSSGELFFGEGSRLTVL.

The CDR3 nucleotides are TGTGCCAGTAGTATGGGGGACCGAGGGCGAGGATCTGAAGCTTTCTTT. This sequence encodes CASSMGDRGRGSEAFF. The chain combines TRBV19 with TRBJ1-1, with a weak D call TRBD1 (5 bases). Trimming stripped 3 bases from V and 6 bases from J, with 20 bases between. CDR1 is LNHDA and CDR2 is SQIVND in the germline V gene (reference sequence). The CDR3 is 16 residues long.

The rearrangement uses TRBV20-1 and TRBJ2-3; no clear D. V was pared by 3 bases and J by 4 bases, with 5 bases between. CDR3 length equals 11 residues. The germline CDR1 and CDR2 sequences are DFQATT and SNEGSKA (reference sequence). The CDR3: CSASGSDTQYF. CDR3 in DNA: TGCAGTGCTAGCGGGTCAGATACGCAGTATTTT.

DNA for the CDR3: TGTGCCAGCAGTTCGGCGGGTTGGGACACCGGGGAGCTGTTTTTT. It encodes CASSSAGWDTGELFF. The rearrangement links TRBV27 to TRBJ2-2; TRBD2 might be the D (5 bases). Germline V lookup: CDR1 MNHEY, CDR2 SMNVEV (reference sequence). This CDR3 is built from 15 residues. The V end lost 4 bases, the J end lost 3 bases, and 12 bases lay between the germline ends.

The gene calls are TRBV19 and TRBJ1-2, with 12 bases matching TRBD1. The CDR3 has 15 amino acids. The junction had 6 bases not matched to a gene; V was cut back by 6 bases and J by 4 bases. Germline CDR1 LNHDA, CDR2 SQIVND (reference sequence). CDR3 DNA: TGTGCCAGTAGCTGGGACAGGGGGCTCGGCTATGGCTACACCTTC. Translation gives CASSWDRGLGYGYTF.

The J gene is TRBJ1-3, the V gene TRBV2, with D tentatively TRBD1 (5 bases). V was clipped by 4 bases and J by 2 bases, with 18 bases between them. Germline V gene data show CDR1 as SNHLY and CDR2 as FYNNEI. There are 17 residues in the CDR3. CDR3 bases: TGTGCCAGCAGTGGGATCATTAGGGGTTCTGCTGGAAACACCATATATTTT. Protein sequence: CASSGIIRGSAGNTIYF.

The chain joins TRBV9 to TRBJ2-3; 8 bases line up with TRBD1. J lost 2 bases, V lost 4 bases, and 6 bases had no gene match. The CDR3 length is 15 residues. Germline CDR1 reads SGDLS; CDR2 reads YYNGEE. The CDR3 region is CASSPRQGFTDTQYF. As DNA, the CDR3 is TGTGCCAGCAGCCCGCGACAGGGGTTCACAGATACGCAGTATTTT.

This chain uses TRBV12-3 or TRBV12-4 with TRBJ1-1, with D perhaps TRBD1 (5 bases). This CDR3 spans 13 amino acids. The V end was cut by 3 bases, the J end by 10 bases, with 15 bases between. The CDR3 loop is CASSFIREGGAFF. The CDR3 DNA sequence: TGTGCCAGCAGTTTTATCAGGGAGGGCGGAGCTTTCTTT.

The chain couples TRBV12-3 or TRBV12-4 to TRBJ1-3; no clear D gene. V was clipped by 6 bases and J by 4 bases, with 4 bases between them. The CDR3 loop spans 11 amino acids. CDR3 protein: CASSTGNTIYF. CDR3 DNA: TGTGCCAGCAGCACGGGAAACACCATATATTTT.

This clone was recorded only once. The CDR3 loop is CASSGRTGELFF. For the CDR3, the DNA is TGTGCCAGCAGCGGCCGAACCGGGGAGCTGTTTTTT. The chain uses TRBV9 and TRBJ2-2; D is undetermined. From germline, CDR1 is SGDLS and CDR2 YYNGEE. V was trimmed by 3 bases and J by 5 bases, leaving 5 bases between them. The length of the CDR3 is 12 residues.

This sequence joins TRBV28 and TRBJ2-3; D not certain. CDR3 length equals 14 residues. V gave up 3 bases and J gave up 0 bases, with 7 bases separating them. Germline V gene lookup returns CDR1 MDHEN and CDR2 SYDVKM. The CDR3 region is CASSFTGSTDTQYF. The CDR3 region has the DNA TGTGCCAGCAGTTTTACCGGGAGCACAGATACGCAGTATTTT.

J is TRBJ1-2 and V is TRBV7-2; D possibly corresponds to TRBD1 (6 bases). Looked up from germline, CDR1 is SGHTA and CDR2 is FQGNSA. V was cut by 2 bases and J by 7 bases, with 20 bases left in between. This CDR3 is 16 amino acids long. The CDR3 DNA follows: TGTGCCAGCAGCTTACGGGGGACATGGGGTCTCGGTGGCTACACCTTC. Its translation: CASSLRGTWGLGGYTF.

V and J are TRBV6-1 and TRBJ1-3; no firm D call. V dropped 5 bases and J dropped 0 bases, with 8 bases sitting between them. The CDR3 has 14 residues. Germline-derived CDR1 and CDR2 are MNHNS and SASEGT. The CDR3 DNA is TGTGCCAGCAGTCTGAGAGGCTCTGGAAACACCATATATTTT. Its protein is CASSLRGSGNTIYF.

This chain connects TRBV7-9 to TRBJ2-2; D call uncertain. Germline V lookup: CDR1 SEHNR, CDR2 FQNEAQ (reference sequence). V dropped 5 bases and J dropped 7 bases, with 8 bases sitting between them. The CDR3 consists of 12 residues. The CDR3 region has the DNA TGTGCCAGCAGCCTGTGGATCGGGGAGCTGTTTTTT. This gives the protein CASSLWIGELFF. The full variable domain, rest sourced from reference TRBV7-9 and TRBJ2-2, is DTGVSQNPRHKITKRGQNVTFRCDPISEHNRLYWYRQTLGQGPEFLTYFQNEAQLEKSRLLSDRFSAERPKGSFSTLEIQRTEQGDSAMYLCASSLWIGELFFGEGSRLTVL.

This sequence joins TRBV19 and TRBJ2-7, with D possibly matching TRBD1 (6 bases). CDR1 LNHDA and CDR2 SQIVND come from the germline V gene (reference sequence). This CDR3 is 14 amino acids long. Deletions cut 1 base from V and 1 base from J, with 8 bases between. The CDR3 DNA reads TGTGCCAGTAGTATAGTTGGACAGTCCTACGAGCAGTACTTC. Its protein is CASSIVGQSYEQYF.

This clone was counted only a few times. The same CDR3 can be traced to other DNA sequences in this sample. The chain combines TRBV6-5 with TRBJ2-7, with D maybe TRBD2 (7 bases). This CDR3 spans 14 amino acids. V was pared by 6 bases and J by 3 bases, with 15 bases between. Germline V gene lookup returns CDR1 MNHEY and CDR2 SVGAGI. The CDR3 loop reads CASRARGAGYEQYF. The CDR3 DNA reads as TGTGCCAGCAGGGCTCGGGGGGCGGGCTACGAGCAGTACTTC.

The chain couples TRBV6-2 or TRBV6-3 to TRBJ2-7; D call uncertain. V dropped 0 bases and J dropped 0 bases, with 6 bases sitting between them. The CDR3 has 14 amino acids. Germline lookup yields CDR1 MNHEY and CDR2 SVGEGT. The CDR3 loop reads CASSYSSSSYEQYF. CDR3 nucleotide sequence: TGTGCCAGCAGTTACTCATCGAGCTCCTACGAGCAGTACTTC.